This TCR beta chain was captured by sequencing in a study of shared clonotypes between healthy human individuals. Study results and limitations: Researchers found naive subsets generally carried larger estimated richness than memory subsets. Generation of non-shared clonotypes was less probable than generation of clonotypes shared by all four donors. With several donors compared, 5% to 5.5% of naive CD4 clonotypes were shared.

Points on this clone: The antigen is unknown.

From germline, CDR1 is SGHVS and CDR2 FQNEAQ. V gave up 4 bases and J gave up 2 bases, with 21 bases separating them. This CDR3 has 19 residues. In the original processing: ImmunoSEQ gave junction-only sequences without quality scores, so filtering differed. Some clones are missing from TCRdb's copy, which holds only in-frame ones; the method was immunoSEQ multiplex PCR. D and trimming were read from the DNA, whereas the V and J calls and clone size are those reported in that table. Found here are a few million clones, 80% to 95% of them singletons; the top ten hold 0.39%. This TCR derives from a man between 18 and 35 years old in good health. Some clones in this sample may be carry-over from other donors' samples. J is TRBJ2-6 and V is TRBV7-8; D perhaps matches TRBD1 (6 bases). Sequenced input: naive CD4+ T cells from PBMCs. Subset meaning: CD45RA+ positively selected. The CDR3 sequence is CASSSESSTGRTGANVLTF. The CDR3, as DNA: TGTGCCAGCAGCTCGGAATCCTCGACAGGTAGAACTGGGGCCAACGTCCTGACTTTC.